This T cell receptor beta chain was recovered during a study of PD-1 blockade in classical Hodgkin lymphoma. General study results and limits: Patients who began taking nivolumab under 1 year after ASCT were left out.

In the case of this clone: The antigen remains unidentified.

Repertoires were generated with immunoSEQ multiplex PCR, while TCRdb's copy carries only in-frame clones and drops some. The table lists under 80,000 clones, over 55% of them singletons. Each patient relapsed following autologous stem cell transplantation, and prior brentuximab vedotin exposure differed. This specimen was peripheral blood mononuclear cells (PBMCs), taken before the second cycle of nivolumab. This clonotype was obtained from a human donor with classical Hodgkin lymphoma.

CDR3 protein: CASSRPLTGGNTDTQYF. In nucleotides, the CDR3 is TGTGCCAGCAGCCGCCCCCTGACGGGAGGGAACACAGATACGCAGTATTTT. This chain uses TRBV7-9 with TRBJ2-3; 8 bases map to TRBD2. Germline CDR1 reads SEHNR; CDR2 reads FQNEAQ (reference sequence). V shed 5 bases and J 2 bases; nucleotides not matched to a gene: 12. This CDR3 region has 17 residues. The full variable domain, with the rest looked up from reference TRBV7-9 and TRBJ2-3, is DTGVSQNPRHKITKRGQNVTFRCDPISEHNRLYWYRQTLGQGPEFLTYFQNEAQLEKSRLLSDRFSAERPKGSFSTLEIQRTEQGDSAMYLCASSRPLTGGNTDTQYFGPGTRLTVL.